This T cell receptor beta chain originates from a study of T-cell reconstitution after alpha-beta-depleted transplantation in children. Study findings and constraints: In some patients, recipient T cells and intrathymic progenitors surviving conditioning explained high day-60 diversity. The study reportedly traced alpha-beta T cells about two months after transplant to several hundred expanded graft clones. Newly produced T cells mostly provided counts and TCRbeta diversity after one year, as hyperexpanded clones declined.

The V end lost 3 bases, the J end lost 1 base, and 7 bases lay between the germline ends. The CDR3 runs 14 residues. Preparation of the TCRbeta library used unique molecular identifiers. TCRdb analysed the PCR reads with MiXCR anew, one entry per CDR3 protein. The profile shows hundreds of thousands of distinct CDR3 sequences, about an eighth of them singletons. As regards this clonotype: The antigen is unknown.

This sequence originates from a girl aged 2 to 9 with congenital amegakaryocytic thrombocytopenia, due to receive a stem cell transplant. The chain employs TRBV12-3 or TRBV12-4 and TRBJ1-5; no firm D call. Here the sequenced sample was PBMCs, taken before TCRalphabeta/CD19-depleted stem cell transplant. CDR3 region: CASSFDKSNQPQHF. The CDR3 nucleotides are TGTGCCAGCAGTTTCGACAAGAGCAATCAGCCCCAGCATTTT.